This record looks at one TCR beta chain sequence and its context. What this receptor recognizes is not known. Per-nucleotide qualities are absent, and no much larger clonotype sits a single base away. The CDR3 has 16 amino acids, counting the end cysteine and phenylalanine. Left in the record is the CDR3 DNA by itself, 48 bases read in frame from the first base. V is pruned by 0 bases and J by 0 bases, leaving 3 bases of the junction without a gene match. Per the germline V gene (reference sequence), GTSNPN is the CDR1 and SVGIG is the CDR2. The cohort was made up of 666 healthy bone marrow donors. At the time of sampling, every cohort member was nominally healthy, though immune exposures that went unrecorded were likely present. The donor was CMV seropositive and was included in the group of about 290 seropositive cohort members. Each donor provided a peripheral blood sample, and peripheral blood mononuclear cells were used for TCR beta sequencing. Genomic DNA was extracted from the blood cell samples with the Qiagen DNeasy Blood Extraction Kit.

The data were taken from a study of cytomegalovirus exposure and HLA in healthy donors (dated by TCRdb to the late 2010s). At the level of the whole study: In an earlier analysis of around 540 of the donors, 250 to 350 Gb of sequence data and 90 million to 130 million unique TCR beta sequences from about 180 million T cells were reported. An early release that covered about 600 HLA-typed donors contained 250 to 350 gigabases of sequencing data and around 85 million unique TCR sequences. The genetic ancestry cluster associated with self-reported Caucasian donors included about four fifths of the roughly 400 genotyped donors. The aim of the study was to test whether cataloging public T cell receptors could identify signatures of past pathogen exposure. The study profiled the T cell repertoires of 500 to 800 subjects by immunosequencing and related them to cytomegalovirus serostatus. Besides the first cohort of 666 subjects, a separate validation cohort made up of 120 or so different subjects was used. To predict cytomegalovirus infection status, the study combined high-throughput TCR immunosequencing, statistical association of individual TCRs with disease status, and machine learning. A later analysis re-analyzed previously published TCR beta repertoires from 666 donors and added high-resolution HLA genotyping to study TCR occurrence patterns. In the later analysis, no new phenotypic data were used to find candidate immune exposures; instead, reliance was placed on TCR beta sequences and their occurrence across donors. In an earlier analysis of roughly 600 of the donors, high-throughput TCR beta sequencing was used to judge whether each TCR beta V gene segment behaved as functional or pseudogenic. Donor age, sex, ethnicity and CMV serostatus were collected together with the repertoire data. Genome-wide SNP genotypes for about 55% of the roughly 670 donors were used in a later genetic analysis, which treated that subset as a discovery cohort. Every discovery cohort repertoire had been produced on one sequencing platform. Both class I and class II loci were covered by HLA typing, at four-digit resolution. The number of donors typed differed by locus, with roughly 620-640 for A, B, C, DRB1 and DQB1, approximately 500 for DQA1, 600 to 610 for DPA1, and some 440 for DPB1. About five DR-DQ haplotypes were treated as single units for association and clustering because of strong linkage in the cohort. On average, around 240,000 unique TCR beta nucleotide sequences were sequenced per donor among a few hundred genotyped donors of the cohort, with about 19% of those sequences being non-productive. On the study overall, not on this receptor specifically: An earlier analysis of 587 of the donors showed that most TCR beta V segments appeared in productive rearrangements either about 87% or about 30% of the time, which broadly matched IMGT annotations. According to a later analysis, parvovirus B19, influenza, CMV and Epstein-Barr virus appeared linked to several top co-occurrence clusters. Compared with equally common non-associated chains, HLA-associated TCR beta chains in a later analysis were more clonally expanded and had lower generation probabilities. In a later genetic analysis, fewer N-insertions in productive TCRs were reported among donors in an Asian-associated ancestry cluster than the roughly 700-donor mean. The presence/absence analyses assumed that sequencing depth was roughly uniform across donors, and that assumption may not be true. The authors suggested that the approach could potentially be generalized to other disease states and immunological phenotypes. In both the original and validation cohorts, the classifier was reported to diagnose cytomegalovirus status with high specificity and sensitivity. Correlated functional status among segregating V segments might reflect linkage disequilibrium, but an unknown experimental factor could not be ruled out. According to a later analysis, most CMV-associated TCR beta chains appeared to be HLA-restricted, and the HLA associations seemed to be driven largely by CMV exposure. A further reported finding was that TCR beta sequences accurately predicted the HLA-A and HLA-B alleles for most subjects in the first cohort. In vitro tests confirmed that a few of the cytomegalovirus-associated TCR beta chains recognize cytomegalovirus antigens. Most TCR sequences were observed very rarely across donors, whereas some public TCRs were present in many individuals. Because the 87-base-pair reads could not distinguish some IMGT-functional V segments, including TRBV6-2 and TRBV6-3, those segments were excluded. CMV serostatus was the only immune exposure information available for the cohort. The earlier analysis of some 560 of the donors excluded seventeen rarely observed V segments, including chromosome 9 orphons, because counts were too low. Specific HLA alleles were associated with 15,000 to 20,000 TCR beta sequences at a false discovery rate of 0.05 in a later analysis. In a later analysis, TCR association rates were found to vary across HLA loci, with the most associated TCRs seen for DRB1 alleles and the fewest for HLA-C alleles. The study gave a list of some 150 TCR beta chains associated with cytomegalovirus. Strong co-occurrence of HLA alleles, especially DR and DQ, made assigning TCR associations to individual alleles difficult. This cohort had only TCR beta chains sequenced, and the lack of alpha or paired-chain data limited which features could be detected. Because HLA typing was missing for some donors at each locus, association tests included only the typed subset. In a later genetic analysis, a missense DCLRE1C variant was associated with V-gene and J-gene trimming of TCR beta chains, and the association was replicated in an independent cohort. A cluster of highly shared sequence variants was judged likely to represent a technical artifact of the sequencing pipeline.

Libraries came from the immunoSEQ multiplex PCR assay. For the multiplex PCR, a mixture combining 60 forward primers for TCR Vbeta segments and 13 reverse primers for TCR Jbeta segments was used. Amplification of the CDR3 region of rearranged TCR beta genes was performed with a multiplex PCR assay on genomic DNA. The amplified TCR beta libraries were sequenced on the Illumina HiSeq System as 87-base-pair reads. On the study's bioinformatics: Across the 670 or so repertoires, a later analysis counted around 80 million unique TCR beta chains, approximately 12 million of which were shared by at least two donors. Raw reads were error-corrected and collapsed into unique sequences with a nearest-neighbor algorithm that merged closely related sequences to remove PCR and sequencing errors. Alignment of CDR3 sequences to IMGT reference sequences was used to assign V, D and J gene segments. Each retained sequence needed at least a six-nucleotide match to both a V gene segment and a J gene segment. Rearrangements were classified as productive when the CDR3 lacked stop codons and remained in frame with V and J, and all other rearrangements were classified as non-productive. CDR3 was defined according to IMGT convention as the region running from the second conserved V-encoded cysteine to the conserved J-encoded phenylalanine. In an earlier analysis of roughly 610 of the donors, sequences lacking an unambiguous match to a single V gene segment were excluded. In an earlier analysis of about 590 of the donors, a V segment was called functional when productive rearrangements were above 56.7%, and segregating when the standard deviation between donors exceeded 5%. To diagnose cytomegalovirus status from the catalog of TCR beta chain sequences, a statistical classification framework was built. A later analysis assigned V and J genes by comparing TCR nucleotide sequences with IMGT/GENE-DB human TR gene sequences. In a later analysis, CDR3 sequences and most-parsimonious VDJ recombination scenarios were assigned using the TCRdist pipeline. A later analysis defined each TCR beta chain by its CDR3 amino acid sequence plus V-gene family, and excluded reads lacking a unique V-gene family. In a later analysis, fewer than 650 highly shared, low-generation-probability nucleotide sequences were removed to address suspected cross-contamination and a sequencing artifact. A later analysis calculated a clonal expansion index for each public chain from normalized within-repertoire ranks of inferred template counts. In a later analysis, generation probabilities were computed with a VDJ recombination model fitted to out-of-frame rearrangements, and the resulting probabilities were checked against IGoR. In a later analysis, hypergeometric tests were used to score TCR-TCR, TCR-HLA and TCR-CMV co-occurrence, with a repertoire-size bias correction applied to TCR pairs. False discovery rates were estimated in a later analysis by permuting HLA or CMV assignments 20 times. A later analysis grouped co-occurring TCRs with DBSCAN, adding TCRdist sequence similarity when clustering within HLA-allele-positive subsets. Repertoires with fewer than 30,000 or more than 120,000 public chains, plus five repertoires with anomalous nucleotide sharing, were excluded from co-occurrence clustering. As stored in TCRdb, this immuneACCESS dataset retains in-frame rearrangements with V and J assigned. A fraction of the clones does not appear; measured against another copy, unresolved V genes explain less than half of the discrepancy, and the remainder lacks a known reason. V, J and clone size are taken as reported in that table, and D and trimming were inferred from the DNA itself. The sample includes approximately 150,000 clones, with 65% to 85% observed a single time. The ten biggest clones cover 3.5% to 5.5% of the sample.

Recombination linked TRBV30 to TRBJ2-1, with 9 junctional bases fitting TRBD2. The receptor was derived from a woman aged 40 to 50 in good health and CMV-seropositive. Sequencing input: PBMCs. The CDR3 protein: CAWSVLSGSSYNEQFF. The DNA sequence is TGTGCCTGGAGTGTACTTAGCGGGAGCTCCTACAATGAGCAGTTCTTC.